Below, 10 T cell receptor beta chains from the same sample are listed, as sequenced in a study of T cell responses to AZD1222 COVID-19 vaccine. TCRdb's copy holds only in-frame clones and misses some; the assay was immunoSEQ multiplex PCR. The table records fewer than 150,000 clones, over 75% of them present only once. The sequencing used peripheral blood, collected on day 0 of AZD1222 vaccination. These receptors were collected from an adult in good health.

The chain recombines TRBV14 with TRBJ2-2, with TRBD2 as a possible D gene (7 bases). In germline, CDR1 is SGHDN, CDR2 FVKESK. The CDR3 runs 18 residues. Trimming stripped 4 bases from V and 3 bases from J, with 21 bases between. The CDR3 nucleotides read TGTGCCAGCAGCCTACAAAGGGGGGGCTCCCCAGACACCGGGGAGCTGTTTTTT. Translation: CASSLQRGGSPDTGELFF.

The chain links TRBV5-1 to TRBJ2-3; possibly TRBD2 for D (6 bases). Trimming took 0 bases from V and 6 from J, leaving 11 bases between them. The CDR3 contains 14 residues. Germline values: CDR1 SGHRS, CDR2 YFSETQ. CDR3 DNA sequence: TGCGCCAGCAGCTTGGGTTTTGGGGGGGATACGCAGTATTTT. Protein sequence: CASSLGFGGDTQYF.

This clone was found a few times. V usage is TRBV6-1 and J usage is TRBJ2-7; a possible D gene is TRBD1 (6 bases). Trimming took 3 bases from V and 3 from J, leaving 15 bases between them. From germline, CDR1 is MNHNS and CDR2 SASEGT. This CDR3 has 15 residues. The CDR3 nucleotides read TGTGCCAGCAGTGACCTCCAAGGGGGTCACTACGAGCAGTACTTC. Its translation: CASSDLQGGHYEQYF.

This chain connects TRBV30 to TRBJ1-6, with TRBD1 matching over 10 bases. The CDR3 runs to 16 residues. V lost 2 bases to trimming and J lost 10 bases; unmatched junction nucleotides: 11. Looked up from germline, CDR1 is GTSNPN and CDR2 is SVGIG (reference sequence). The CDR3 loop reads CAWSLATPGQGSPLHF. CDR3 coding DNA: TGTGCCTGGAGTTTAGCTACACCGGGACAGGGGTCACCCCTCCACTTT.

The chain is built from TRBV7-8 and TRBJ1-2; tentatively, D is TRBD1 (5 bases). The germline CDR1 and CDR2 sequences are SGHVS and FQNEAQ. V lost 5 bases, J lost 4 bases, and 8 bases lay in between. This CDR3 comprises 12 residues. The CDR3 sequence: CASSPDIYGYTF. CDR3 DNA sequence: TGTGCCAGCAGCCCGGACATCTATGGCTACACCTTC.

The chain has TRBV30 and TRBJ2-2, with D perhaps being TRBD1 or TRBD2 (5 bases each). The CDR3 extends over 13 amino acids. The germline gives CDR1 GTSNPN, CDR2 SVGIG (reference sequence). V was clipped by 4 bases and J by 8 bases, with 14 bases between them. Written as DNA, the CDR3 is TGTGCCTGGACCGGGACCCCAGGAGGGGAGCTGTTTTTT. Translating it yields CAWTGTPGGELFF.

This clone showed up just a few times. The chain uses TRBV18 and TRBJ1-6; D is unresolved. V dropped 3 bases and J dropped 5 bases, with 8 bases sitting between them. CDR3 length: 14 amino acids. Germline V gives CDR1 KGHSH, CDR2 LQKENI. In nucleotides, the CDR3 is TGTGCCAGCTCACCCGGGTCACATAATTCACCCCTCCACTTT. This encodes CASSPGSHNSPLHF.

This clone was detected only a few times. The chain links TRBV5-1 to TRBJ1-1, with D perhaps TRBD1 (6 bases). Germline assignment: CDR1 SGHRS and CDR2 YFSETQ. V lost 3 bases to trimming and J lost 3 bases, with 9 bases between them. The CDR3 runs 13 residues. CDR3 residues: CASSYGGHTEAFF. In nucleotides, the CDR3 is TGCGCCAGCAGCTATGGGGGGCACACTGAAGCTTTCTTT. The whole variable domain, filled in from reference TRBV5-1 and TRBJ1-1, reads KAGVTQTPRYLIKTRGQQVTLSCSPISGHRSVSWYQQTPGQGLQFLFEYFSETQRNKGNFPGRFSGRQFSNSRSEMNVSTLELGDSALYLCASSYGGHTEAFFGQGTRLTVV.

CDR3 amino acids: CASSQAQGTEAFF. The CDR3 nucleotides read TGCGCCAGCAGCCAGGCCCAGGGGACCGAAGCTTTCTTT. The chain links TRBV4-1 to TRBJ1-1, with D maybe TRBD1 (6 bases). V lost 3 bases and J lost 8, with 13 bases in between. Germline V gene data show CDR1 as MGHRA and CDR2 as YSYEKL. The CDR3 sequence is 13 residues long.

The V call is TRBV28, the J call TRBJ2-1, with D tentatively TRBD2 (6 bases). The CDR3 totals 19 residues. Trimming removed 7 bases from V and 6 bases from J, with 31 bases in between. Germline CDR1 and CDR2: MDHEN and SYDVKM. In DNA, the CDR3 is TGTGCCAGCACCGTTTATCCCCCCTCCCGGGACTCCTCAGGCAATGAGCAGTTCTTC. Its protein product is CASTVYPPSRDSSGNEQFF.